This T cell receptor beta chain was sequenced during a study of blood T cell repertoires in COVID-19 (TCRdb year 2020). Broadly, across the study: Collaborator samples came from the United States, Italy and Spain and covered acute and convalescent phases of COVID-19. The samples were drawn from the first 160 participants of the ongoing ImmuneRACE study and from more than 1,000 subjects provided by 6 global collaborators. Subjects who had been exposed to COVID-19, were actively infected with it, or had recovered from it provided the deeply sampled blood TCRbeta repertoires that made up the dataset. Where available, HLA class I and class II types were obtained from metadata supplied by the sample provider rather than from assay-based typing. The material from the prospective study consisted of cDNA or gDNA derived from T cells, B-cell-depleted T cells, or PBMCs. The repertoires were released in a freely available public database intended as a resource for research on the immune response to SARS-CoV-2. A de-identified subject ID, COVID-19 status, age in years and sex were almost always included in the sample metadata.

Collaborating institutions collected whole blood in K2EDTA tubes following their own protocols. Collaborator samples were shipped for TCRbeta analysis as frozen whole blood, isolated PBMCs, or DNA extracted from either sample type. TCRbeta CDR3 regions were amplified from genomic DNA by means of the immunoSEQ Assay, a bias-controlled multiplex PCR. In the paper's pipeline: Within the assay, amplification of reference gene primers was used to estimate how many nucleated cells each sample contained. To quantify the absolute abundance of each unique TCRbeta CDR3 rearrangement, sequence reads were collapsed and filtered. For each sample, productive Simpson clonality was calculated by taking the square root of Simpson's diversity index across productive rearrangements. TCRdb took over this immuneACCESS table, retaining in-frame rearrangements with V and J assigned. Such tables are incomplete; in checked studies, under half of the missing clones stem from an unresolved V gene, and the remainder is unexplained. V, J and clone size derive from that table, while D and trimming were established from the DNA sequence. The sample includes 85,000 to 100,000 clones, with about nine tenths observed a single time. The ten largest account for 1.5% to 2% of the sample.

The CDR3 covers 14 residues, taking in both the cysteine and the phenylalanine. The DNA shown is the 42-base CDR3, in frame from base 1. Trimmed from V: 5 bases; trimmed from J: 6 bases; junction bases lacking a gene match: 7. Taken from the germline V gene (reference sequence), the CDR1 and CDR2 loops are SEHNR and FQNEAQ. General findings and caveats noted by the study authors: The quantity of clinical and demographic metadata differed by source and by participant and was supplied without curation.

About this clone itself: Its antigen is not yet known. Base qualities are not provided; no much larger clone lies one nucleotide away.

The receptor comes from a man in his sixties with acute or convalescent COVID-19. Sequences were obtained from peripheral blood. The rearranged segments are TRBV7-9 and TRBJ1-1; 9 central nucleotides agree with TRBD1. The CDR3 region: CASSPTGGQAEAFF. The nucleotide sequence is given as TGTGCCAGCAGCCCGACAGGGGGTCAAGCTGAAGCTTTCTTT.